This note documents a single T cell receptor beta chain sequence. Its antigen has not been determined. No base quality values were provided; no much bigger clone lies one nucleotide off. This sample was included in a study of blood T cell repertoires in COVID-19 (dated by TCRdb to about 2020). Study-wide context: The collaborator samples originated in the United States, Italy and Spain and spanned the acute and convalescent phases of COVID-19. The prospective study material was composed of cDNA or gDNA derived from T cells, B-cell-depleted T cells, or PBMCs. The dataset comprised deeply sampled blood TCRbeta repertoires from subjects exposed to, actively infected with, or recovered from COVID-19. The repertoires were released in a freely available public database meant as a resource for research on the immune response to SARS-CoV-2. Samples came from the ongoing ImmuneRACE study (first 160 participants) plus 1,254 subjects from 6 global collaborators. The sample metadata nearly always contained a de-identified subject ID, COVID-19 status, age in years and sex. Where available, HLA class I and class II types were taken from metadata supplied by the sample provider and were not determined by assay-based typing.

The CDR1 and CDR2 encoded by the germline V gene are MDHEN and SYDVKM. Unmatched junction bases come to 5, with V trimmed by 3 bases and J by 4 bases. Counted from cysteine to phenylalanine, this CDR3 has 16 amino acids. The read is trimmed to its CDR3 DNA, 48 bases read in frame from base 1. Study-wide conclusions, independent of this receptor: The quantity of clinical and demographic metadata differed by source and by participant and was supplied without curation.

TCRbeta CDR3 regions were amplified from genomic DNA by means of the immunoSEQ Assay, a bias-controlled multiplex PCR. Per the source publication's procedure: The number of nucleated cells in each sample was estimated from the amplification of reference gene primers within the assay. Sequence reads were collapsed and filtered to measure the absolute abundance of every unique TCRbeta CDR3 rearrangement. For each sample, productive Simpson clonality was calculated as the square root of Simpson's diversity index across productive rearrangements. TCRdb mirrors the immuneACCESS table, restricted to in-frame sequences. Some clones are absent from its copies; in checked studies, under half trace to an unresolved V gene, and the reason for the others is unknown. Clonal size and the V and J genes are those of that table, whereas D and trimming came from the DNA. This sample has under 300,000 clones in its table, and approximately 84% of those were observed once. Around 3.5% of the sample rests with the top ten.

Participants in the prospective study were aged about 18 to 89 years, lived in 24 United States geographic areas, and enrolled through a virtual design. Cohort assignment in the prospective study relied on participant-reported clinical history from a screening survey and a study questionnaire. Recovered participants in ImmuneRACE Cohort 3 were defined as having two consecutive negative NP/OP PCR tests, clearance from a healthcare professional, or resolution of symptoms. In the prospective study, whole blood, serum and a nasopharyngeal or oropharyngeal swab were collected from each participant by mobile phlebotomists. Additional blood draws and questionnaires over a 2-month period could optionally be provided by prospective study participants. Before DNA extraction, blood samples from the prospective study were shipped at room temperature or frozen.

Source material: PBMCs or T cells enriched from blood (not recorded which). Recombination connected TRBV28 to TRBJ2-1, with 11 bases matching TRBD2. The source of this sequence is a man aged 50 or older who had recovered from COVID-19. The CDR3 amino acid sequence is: CASSLTSGISYNEQFF. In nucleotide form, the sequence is TGTGCCAGCAGTTTGACTAGCGGGATCTCATACAATGAGCAGTTCTTC.